Included here is one T cell receptor beta chain sequence, with context. The antigen is undetermined. The sample belongs to a study of cytomegalovirus exposure and HLA in healthy donors. Study conclusions and caveats: TCR beta sequences numbering 15,000 to 20,000 were associated with HLA alleles at 0.05 false discovery rate in a later analysis.

This CDR3 is built from 13 residues. The V gene lost 6 bases and the J gene lost 4 bases, with 12 bases spanning the gap. From germline, CDR1 is WSHSY and CDR2 SAAADI. Researchers ran the PCR with 60 Vbeta and 13 Jbeta primers. Data came from immunoSEQ multiplex PCR; TCRdb stores just in-frame clones and leaves some out. The sample comprises some 150,000 clones, 82% of which are singletons, and roughly 3.1% rests with the top ten. The receptor was derived from a young man in good health and CMV-seropositive. The chain recombines TRBV10-2 with TRBJ1-1, with D uncertain. Sequencing input: PBMCs. The CDR3 region has the DNA TGCGCCAGCAGCTCGGAGCTGGGCACTGAAGCTTTCTTT. This translates into CASSSELGTEAFF.